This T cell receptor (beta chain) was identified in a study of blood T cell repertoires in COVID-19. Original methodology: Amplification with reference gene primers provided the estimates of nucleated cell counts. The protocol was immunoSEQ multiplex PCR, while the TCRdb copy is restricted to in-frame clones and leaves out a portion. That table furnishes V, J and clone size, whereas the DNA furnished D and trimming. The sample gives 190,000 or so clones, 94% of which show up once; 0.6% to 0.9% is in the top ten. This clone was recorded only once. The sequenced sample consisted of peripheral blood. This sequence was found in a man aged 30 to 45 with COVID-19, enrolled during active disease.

CDR3 residues: CASTSDRTSDTQYF. The CDR3 DNA is TGCGCCAGCACCTCCGACAGGACCTCAGATACGCAGTATTTT. V and J are TRBV5-1 and TRBJ2-3, with D possibly being TRBD1 (6 bases). Trimming removed 6 bases at V and 4 bases at J, with 15 bases between. The CDR3 consists of 14 residues. CDR1 is SGHRS and CDR2 is YFSETQ in the germline V gene.